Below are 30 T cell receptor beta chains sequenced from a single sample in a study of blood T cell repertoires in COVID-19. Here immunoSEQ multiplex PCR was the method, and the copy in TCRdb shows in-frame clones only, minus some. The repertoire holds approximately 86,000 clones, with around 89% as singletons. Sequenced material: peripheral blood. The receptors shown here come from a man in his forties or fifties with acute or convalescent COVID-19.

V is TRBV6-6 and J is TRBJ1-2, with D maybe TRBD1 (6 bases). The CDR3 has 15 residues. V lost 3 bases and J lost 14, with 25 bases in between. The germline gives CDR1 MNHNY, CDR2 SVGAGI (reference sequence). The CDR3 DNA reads TGTGCCAGCAGTTATAAATTCGGCGGGGGGCCCGCCCAGACCTTC. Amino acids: CASSYKFGGGPAQTF.

The CDR3 sequence is CASSQDWTLEAFF. The DNA for the CDR3 is TGTGCCAGCAGCCAAGATTGGACACTTGAAGCTTTCTTT. The chain uses TRBV4-2 and TRBJ1-1; possibly TRBD1 for D (5 bases). CDR1 is LGHNA, CDR2 YNFKEQ, per germline. The CDR3 extends over 13 amino acids. Trimming removed 0 bases at V and 7 bases at J, with 9 bases between.

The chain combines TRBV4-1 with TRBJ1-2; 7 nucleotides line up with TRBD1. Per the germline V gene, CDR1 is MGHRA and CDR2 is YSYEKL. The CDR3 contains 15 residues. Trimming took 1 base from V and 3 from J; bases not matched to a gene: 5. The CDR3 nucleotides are TGCGCCAGCAGCCAAGCTGGGACAGTCTACTATGGCTACACCTTC. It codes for CASSQAGTVYYGYTF.

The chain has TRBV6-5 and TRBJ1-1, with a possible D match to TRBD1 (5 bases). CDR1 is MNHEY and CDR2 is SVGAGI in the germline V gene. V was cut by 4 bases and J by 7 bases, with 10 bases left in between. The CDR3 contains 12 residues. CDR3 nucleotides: TGTGCCAGCAGTTCGTGGGGGGTTGAAGCTTTCTTT. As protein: CASSSWGVEAFF.

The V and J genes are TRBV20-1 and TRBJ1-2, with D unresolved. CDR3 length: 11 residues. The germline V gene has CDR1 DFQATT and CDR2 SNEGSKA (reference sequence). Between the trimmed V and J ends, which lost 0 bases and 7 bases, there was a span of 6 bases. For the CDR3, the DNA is TGCAGTGCTAGAGATCCCAGTGGCTACACCTTC. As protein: CSARDPSGYTF.

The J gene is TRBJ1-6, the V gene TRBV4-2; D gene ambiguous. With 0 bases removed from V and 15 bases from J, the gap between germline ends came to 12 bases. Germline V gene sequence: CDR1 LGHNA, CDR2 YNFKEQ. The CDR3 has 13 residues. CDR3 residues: CASSQDGLQRLHF. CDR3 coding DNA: TGTGCCAGCAGCCAAGACGGACTTCAGCGCCTCCACTTT.

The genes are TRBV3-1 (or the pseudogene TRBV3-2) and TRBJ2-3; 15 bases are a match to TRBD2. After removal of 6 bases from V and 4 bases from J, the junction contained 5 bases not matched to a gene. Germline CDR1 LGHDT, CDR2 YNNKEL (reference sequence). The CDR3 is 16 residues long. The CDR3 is CASSRTSGGVSDTQYF. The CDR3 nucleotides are TGTGCCAGCAGTCGGACTAGCGGGGGGGTTTCAGATACGCAGTATTTT.

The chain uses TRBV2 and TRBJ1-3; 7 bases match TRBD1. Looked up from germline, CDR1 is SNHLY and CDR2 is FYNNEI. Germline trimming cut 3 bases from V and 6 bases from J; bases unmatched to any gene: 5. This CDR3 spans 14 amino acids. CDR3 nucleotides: TGTGCCAGCAGTGACCGGGACAGTCAAAACACCATATATTTT. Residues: CASSDRDSQNTIYF.

CDR3 loop: CASSQDTGEAGREQFF. Written as DNA, the CDR3 is TGTGCCAGCAGCCAAGATACGGGGGAAGCCGGGCGGGAGCAGTTCTTC. The V and J genes are TRBV4-2 and TRBJ2-1; tentative D call: TRBD2 (6 bases). From germline, CDR1 is LGHNA and CDR2 YNFKEQ. This CDR3 is 16 amino acids long. Trimming took off 0 bases at V and 10 bases at J, with 19 bases between the two ends.

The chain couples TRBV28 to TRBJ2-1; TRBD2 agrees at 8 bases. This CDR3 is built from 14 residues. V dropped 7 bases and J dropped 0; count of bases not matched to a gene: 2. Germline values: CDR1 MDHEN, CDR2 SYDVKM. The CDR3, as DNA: TGTGCCAGCAAAAGCGGGGGCTCCTACAATGAGCAGTTCTTC. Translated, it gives CASKSGGSYNEQFF.

CDR3 nucleotides: TGCAGCGTTGAAGTAGCTGCGGGGTATACAGATACGCAGTATTTT. It codes for CSVEVAAGYTDTQYF. The chain carries TRBV29-1 and TRBJ2-3; TRBD2 might be the D (6 bases). Germline CDR1 and CDR2: SQVTM and ANQGSEA. This CDR3 is built from 15 residues. V gave up 1 base and J gave up 3 bases, with 14 bases separating them.

Here the CDR3 DNA reads TGTGCCAGTAGTATAGATCCGAGCCTTAATGAAAAACTGTTTTTT. This translates into CASSIDPSLNEKLFF. The chain joins TRBV19 to TRBJ1-4, with unresolved D. Trimming left V 0 bases short and J 4 bases short, with 9 bases between. Germline CDR1 and CDR2: LNHDA and SQIVND (reference sequence). This CDR3 has 15 residues.

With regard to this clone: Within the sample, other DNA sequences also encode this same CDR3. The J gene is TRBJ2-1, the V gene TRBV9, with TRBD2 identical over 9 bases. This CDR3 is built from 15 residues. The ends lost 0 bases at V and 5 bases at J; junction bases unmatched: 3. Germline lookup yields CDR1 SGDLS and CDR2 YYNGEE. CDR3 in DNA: TGTGCCAGCAGCGTAGGAGCGGGGGGAAACAATGAGCAGTTCTTC. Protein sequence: CASSVGAGGNNEQFF.

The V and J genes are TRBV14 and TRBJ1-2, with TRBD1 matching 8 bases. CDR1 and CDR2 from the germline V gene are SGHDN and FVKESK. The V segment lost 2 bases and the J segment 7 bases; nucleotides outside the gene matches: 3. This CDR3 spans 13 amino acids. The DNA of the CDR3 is TGTGCCAGCAGCCAATACCAGGGGGCTGGCTACACCTTC. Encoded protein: CASSQYQGAGYTF. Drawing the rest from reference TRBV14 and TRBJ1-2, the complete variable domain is EAGVTQFPSHSVIEKGQTVTLRCDPISGHDNLYWYRRVMGKEIKFLLHFVKESKQDESGMPNNRFLAERTGGTYSTLKVQPAELEDSGVYFCASSQYQGAGYTFGSGTRLTVV.

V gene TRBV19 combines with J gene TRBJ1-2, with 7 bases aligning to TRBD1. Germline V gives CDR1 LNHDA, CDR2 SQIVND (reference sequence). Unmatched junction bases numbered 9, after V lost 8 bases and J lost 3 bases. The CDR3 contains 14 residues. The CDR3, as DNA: TGTGCCAGTTTTCCGGGACAGAGTTACTATGGCTACACCTTC. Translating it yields CASFPGQSYYGYTF.

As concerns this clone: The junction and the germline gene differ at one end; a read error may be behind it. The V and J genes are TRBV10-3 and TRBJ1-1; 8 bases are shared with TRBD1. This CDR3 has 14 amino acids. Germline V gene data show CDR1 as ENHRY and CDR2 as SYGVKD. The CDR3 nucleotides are TGTGCCACCAGTATTTCGACAGGGGTCGATGAAGCTTTCTTT. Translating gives CATSISTGVDEAFF.

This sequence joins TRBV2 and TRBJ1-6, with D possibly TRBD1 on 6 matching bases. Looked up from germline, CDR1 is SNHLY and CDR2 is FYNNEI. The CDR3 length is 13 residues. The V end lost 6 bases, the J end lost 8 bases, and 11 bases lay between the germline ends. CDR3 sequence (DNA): TGTGCCAGCAGGAAGGACAGTGATTCACCCCTCCACTTT. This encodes CASRKDSDSPLHF.

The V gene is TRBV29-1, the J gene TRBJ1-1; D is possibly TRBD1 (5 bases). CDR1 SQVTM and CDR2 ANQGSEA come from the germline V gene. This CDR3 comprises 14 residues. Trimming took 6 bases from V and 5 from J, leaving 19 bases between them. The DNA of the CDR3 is TGCAGCGTCCTAAATCTAAAGGGGAGGACTGAAGCTTTCTTT. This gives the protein CSVLNLKGRTEAFF.

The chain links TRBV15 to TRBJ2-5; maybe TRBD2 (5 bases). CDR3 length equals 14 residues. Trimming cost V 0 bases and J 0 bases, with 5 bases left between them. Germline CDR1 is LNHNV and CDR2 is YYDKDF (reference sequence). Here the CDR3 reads CATSRETNQETQYF. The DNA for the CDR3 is TGTGCCACCAGCAGAGAGACTAACCAAGAGACCCAGTACTTC.

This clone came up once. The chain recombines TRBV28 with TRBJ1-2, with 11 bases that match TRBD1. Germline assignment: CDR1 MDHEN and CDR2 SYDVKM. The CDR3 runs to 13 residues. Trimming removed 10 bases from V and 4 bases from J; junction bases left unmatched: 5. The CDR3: CATGTGGFYGYTF. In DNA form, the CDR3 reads TGTGCCACTGGGACAGGGGGTTTCTATGGCTACACCTTC.

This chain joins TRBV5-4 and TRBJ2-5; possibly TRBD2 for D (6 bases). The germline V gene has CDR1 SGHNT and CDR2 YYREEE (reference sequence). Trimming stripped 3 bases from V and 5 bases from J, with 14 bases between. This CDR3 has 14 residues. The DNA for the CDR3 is TGTGCCAGCAGCTCCGCCCGTCGGGGGGAGACCCAGTACTTC. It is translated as CASSSARRGETQYF.

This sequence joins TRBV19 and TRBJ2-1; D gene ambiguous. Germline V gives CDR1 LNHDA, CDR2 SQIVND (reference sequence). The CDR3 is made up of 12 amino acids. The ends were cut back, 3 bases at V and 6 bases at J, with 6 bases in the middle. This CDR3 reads CASSMIGNEQFF. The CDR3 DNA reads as TGTGCCAGTAGTATGATCGGCAATGAGCAGTTCTTC.

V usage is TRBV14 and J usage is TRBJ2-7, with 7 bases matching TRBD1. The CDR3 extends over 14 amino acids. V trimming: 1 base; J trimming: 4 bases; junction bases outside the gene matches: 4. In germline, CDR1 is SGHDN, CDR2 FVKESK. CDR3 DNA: TGTGCCAGCAGCCAAGGACAGGGTCCATACGAGCAGTACGTC. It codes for CASSQGQGPYEQYV.

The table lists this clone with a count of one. CDR3 nucleotides: TGTGCCAGCAGCGTAGGGAACAGAAACTATGGCTACACCTTC. Translation gives CASSVGNRNYGYTF. This chain connects TRBV9 to TRBJ1-2; no clear D gene. This CDR3 has 14 residues. Deletions cut 0 bases from V and 2 bases from J, with 8 bases between. Per germline, CDR1 SGDLS and CDR2 YYNGEE.

In DNA, the CDR3 is TGTGCCAGCAGCTTAGGAGCGGTGGGGGCGAATTCACCCCTCCACTTT. Protein: CASSLGAVGANSPLHF. V is TRBV7-6 and J is TRBJ1-6; possible D gene TRBD1, 6 bases. Per the germline V gene, CDR1 is SGHVS and CDR2 is FNYEAQ. V gave up 1 base and J gave up 7 bases, with 14 bases separating them. The CDR3 extends over 16 amino acids.

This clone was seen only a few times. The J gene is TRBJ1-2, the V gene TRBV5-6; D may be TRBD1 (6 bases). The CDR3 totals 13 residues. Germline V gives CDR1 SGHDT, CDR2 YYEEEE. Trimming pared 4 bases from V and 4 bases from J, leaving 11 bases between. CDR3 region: CASSPQGFYGYTF. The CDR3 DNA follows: TGTGCCAGCAGCCCACAGGGTTTCTATGGCTACACCTTC.

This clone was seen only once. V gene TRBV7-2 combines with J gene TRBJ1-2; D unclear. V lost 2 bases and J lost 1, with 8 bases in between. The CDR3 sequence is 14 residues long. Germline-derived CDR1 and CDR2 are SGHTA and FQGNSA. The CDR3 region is CASSLLASNYGYTF. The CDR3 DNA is TGTGCCAGCAGCTTACTGGCCAGTAACTATGGCTACACCTTC.

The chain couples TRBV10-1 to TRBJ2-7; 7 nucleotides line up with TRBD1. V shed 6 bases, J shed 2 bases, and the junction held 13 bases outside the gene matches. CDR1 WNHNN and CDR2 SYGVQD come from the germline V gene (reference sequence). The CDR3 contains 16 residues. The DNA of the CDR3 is TGCGCCAGCAGATTCGGACAGGCCTTACGTACCTACGAGCAGTACTTC. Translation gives CASRFGQALRTYEQYF.

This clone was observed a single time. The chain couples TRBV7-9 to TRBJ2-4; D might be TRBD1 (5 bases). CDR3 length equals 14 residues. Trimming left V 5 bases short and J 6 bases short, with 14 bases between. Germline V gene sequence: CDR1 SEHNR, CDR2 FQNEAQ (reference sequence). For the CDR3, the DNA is TGTGCCAGCAGCGAGTCGCAGGGTACAAACATTCAGTACTTC. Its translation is CASSESQGTNIQYF.

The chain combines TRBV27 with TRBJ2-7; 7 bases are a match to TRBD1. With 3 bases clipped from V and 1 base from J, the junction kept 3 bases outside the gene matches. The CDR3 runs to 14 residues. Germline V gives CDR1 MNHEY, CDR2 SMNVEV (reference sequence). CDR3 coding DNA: TGTGCCAGCAGTTTTCTGACAGGGTCCTACGAGCAGTACTTC. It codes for CASSFLTGSYEQYF.